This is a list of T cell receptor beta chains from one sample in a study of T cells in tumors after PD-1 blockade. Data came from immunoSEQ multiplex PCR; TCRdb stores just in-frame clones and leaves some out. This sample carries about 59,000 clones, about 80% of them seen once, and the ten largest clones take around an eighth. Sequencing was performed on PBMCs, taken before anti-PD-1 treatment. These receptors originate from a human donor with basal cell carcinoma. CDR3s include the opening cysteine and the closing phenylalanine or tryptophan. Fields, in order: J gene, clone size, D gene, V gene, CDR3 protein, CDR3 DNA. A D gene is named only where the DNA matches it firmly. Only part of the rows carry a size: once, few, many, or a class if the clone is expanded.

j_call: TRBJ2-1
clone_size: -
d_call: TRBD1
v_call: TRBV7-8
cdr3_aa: CASSLLQGVRYNEQFF
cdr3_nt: TGTGCCAGCAGCTTACTACAGGGGGTGAGATACAATGAGCAGTTCTTC

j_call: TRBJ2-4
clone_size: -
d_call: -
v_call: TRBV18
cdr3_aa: CASSPRAGGAKNIQYF
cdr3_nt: TGTGCCAGCTCACCCAGGGCTGGAGGGGCCAAAAACATTCAGTACTTC

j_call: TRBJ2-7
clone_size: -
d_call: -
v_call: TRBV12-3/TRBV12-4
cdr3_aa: CASRGGAPYEQYF
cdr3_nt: TGTGCCAGTAGAGGGGGGGCCCCCTACGAGCAGTACTTC

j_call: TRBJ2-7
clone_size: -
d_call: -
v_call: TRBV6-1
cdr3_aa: CASSDPGRPSYEQYF
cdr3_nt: TGTGCCAGCAGTGACCCCGGACGGCCCTCCTACGAGCAGTACTTC

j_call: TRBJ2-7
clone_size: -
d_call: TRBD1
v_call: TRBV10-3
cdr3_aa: CAISESGRTGVEQYF
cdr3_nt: TGTGCCATCAGTGAGTCGGGCAGGACAGGGGTCGAGCAGTACTTC

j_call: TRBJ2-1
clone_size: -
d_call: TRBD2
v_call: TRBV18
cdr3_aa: CASSTSGGSYNEQFF
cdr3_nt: TGTGCCAGCTCAACTAGCGGGGGGTCCTACAATGAGCAGTTCTTC

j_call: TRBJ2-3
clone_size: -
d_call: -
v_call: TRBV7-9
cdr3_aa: CASSRMGRTDTQYF
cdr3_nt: TGTGCCAGCAGCCGGATGGGGCGGACAGATACGCAGTATTTT

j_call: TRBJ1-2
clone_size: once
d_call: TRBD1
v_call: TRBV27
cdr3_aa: CASSLSRQGSGYTF
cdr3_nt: TGTGCCAGCAGTTTATCGAGACAGGGTTCTGGCTACACCTTC

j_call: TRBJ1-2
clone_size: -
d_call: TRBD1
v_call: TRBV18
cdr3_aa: CASSPLQGADNYGYTF
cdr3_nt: TGTGCCAGCTCACCCCTACAGGGGGCGGATAACTATGGCTACACCTTC

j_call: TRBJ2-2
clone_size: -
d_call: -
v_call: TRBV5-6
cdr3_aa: CASSLVLLGRNTGELFF
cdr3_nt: TGTGCCAGCAGCTTGGTTTTACTGGGAAGGAACACCGGGGAGCTGTTTTTT

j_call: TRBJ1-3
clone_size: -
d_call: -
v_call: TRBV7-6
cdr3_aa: CASSLDRRSGNTIYF
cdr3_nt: TGTGCCAGCAGCTTGGATAGGCGCTCTGGAAACACCATATATTTT

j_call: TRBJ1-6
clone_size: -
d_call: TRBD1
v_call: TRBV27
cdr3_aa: CASSLFSGGSNSPLHF
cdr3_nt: TGTGCCAGCAGTTTATTTTCAGGGGGCTCGAATTCACCCCTCCACTTT

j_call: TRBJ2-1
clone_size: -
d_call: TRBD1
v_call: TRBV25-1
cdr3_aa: CASSPPGTGGYRQFF
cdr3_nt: TGTGCCAGCAGTCCCCCCGGGACAGGGGGCTATCGGCAGTTCTTC

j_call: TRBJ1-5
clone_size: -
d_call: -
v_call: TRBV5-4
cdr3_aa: CASSLDGQPQHF
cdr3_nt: TGTGCCAGCAGCTTGGACGGCCAGCCCCAGCATTTT

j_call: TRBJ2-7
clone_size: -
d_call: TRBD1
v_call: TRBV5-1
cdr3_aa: CASRTGGTYEQYF
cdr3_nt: TGCGCCAGCAGGACAGGGGGCACCTACGAGCAGTACTTC

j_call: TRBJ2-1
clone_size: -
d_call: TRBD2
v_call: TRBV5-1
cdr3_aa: CASSTRLAATSYNEQFF
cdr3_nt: TGCGCCAGCAGCACCCGACTAGCGGCGACCTCCTACAATGAGCAGTTCTTC